The 15 T cell receptor beta chains given below trace back to one sample, sequenced in a study of T cell clonotyping in hematopoietic cell transplantation. TCRdb's copy holds only in-frame clones and misses some; the assay was immunoSEQ multiplex PCR. The sample lists 10,000 to 15,000 clones, 80% to 95% occurring once. The material sequenced was PBMCs, taken 100 days after allogeneic stem cell transplant. The receptors derive from a female patient aged 50-65 years who had an allogeneic stem cell transplant from an unrelated donor, so the T cells may come from the graft donor. Some clones in this sample may be carry-over from other donors' samples.

The rearrangement joins TRBV9 to TRBJ1-6; D may be TRBD1 (5 bases). CDR3 size: 17 residues. V lost 0 bases to trimming and J lost 9 bases, with 19 bases between them. Germline V gene lookup returns CDR1 SGDLS and CDR2 YYNGEE. The CDR3 reads CASSVGYTGTGGSPLHF. CDR3 in DNA: TGTGCCAGCAGCGTAGGGTATACCGGGACCGGGGGTTCACCCCTCCACTTT. Complete variable domain (other parts from reference TRBV9 and TRBJ1-6): DSGVTQTPKHLITATGQRVTLRCSPRSGDLSVYWYQQSLDQGLQFLIQYYNGEERAKGNILERFSAQQFPDLHSELNLSSLELGDSALYFCASSVGYTGTGGSPLHFGNGTRLTVT.

This chain connects TRBV27 to TRBJ1-1; TRBD1 might be the D (6 bases). Germline loops: CDR1 MNHEY, CDR2 SMNVEV (reference sequence). CDR3 length: 18 amino acids. V dropped 8 bases and J dropped 2 bases, with 27 bases sitting between them. The CDR3 nucleotides read TGTGCCAGCCCTAGAGAAAAACGGCGGGGGGGGCCCAACACTGAAGCTTTCTTT. Its protein product is CASPREKRRGGPNTEAFF.

The rearrangement joins TRBV6-6 to TRBJ1-4, with 8 bases fitting TRBD1. Trimming at V came to 7 bases and at J to 3 bases, leaving 4 bases not matched to a gene. From germline, CDR1 is MNHNY and CDR2 SVGAGI (reference sequence). The CDR3 sequence is 14 residues long. CDR3 sequence (DNA): TGTGCCAGCAAACCGGGACAGGCTAATGAAAAACTGTTTTTT. This codes for CASKPGQANEKLFF.

The V and J genes are TRBV5-4 and TRBJ1-1; D gene unclear. V was pared by 3 bases and J by 1 base, with 7 bases between. CDR3 length equals 13 residues. Germline values: CDR1 SGHNT, CDR2 YYREEE (reference sequence). This chain's CDR3 is CASSSQKNTEAFF. CDR3 sequence (DNA): TGTGCCAGCAGCTCCCAGAAGAACACTGAAGCTTTCTTT.

This chain connects TRBV29-1 to TRBJ2-7; unclear D gene. Germline V gene lookup returns CDR1 SQVTM and CDR2 ANQGSEA. Trimming took off 4 bases at V and 6 bases at J, with 13 bases between the two ends. The CDR3 is 12 residues long. Here the CDR3 DNA reads TGCAGCGTTGGAGACATTCTCCTCGAGCAGTACTTC. Translation: CSVGDILLEQYF.

The rearrangement uses TRBV7-2 and TRBJ1-2, with D uncertain. Trimming removed 3 bases from V and 2 bases from J, with 7 bases in between. The CDR3 totals 13 residues. Germline CDR1 and CDR2: SGHTA and FQGNSA. DNA of the CDR3: TGTGCCAGCAGCTTTGGCAAGAACTATGGCTACACCTTC. This gives the protein CASSFGKNYGYTF. Full variable domain (remainder filled in from reference TRBV7-2 and TRBJ1-2): GAGVSQSPSNKVTEKGKDVELRCDPISGHTALYWYRQSLGQGLEFLIYFQGNSAPDKSGLPSDRFSAERTGGSVSTLTIQRTQQEDSAVYLCASSFGKNYGYTFGSGTRLTVV.

The chain recombines TRBV10-3 with TRBJ2-3, with D hard to call. From germline, CDR1 is ENHRY and CDR2 SYGVKD. V gave up 6 bases and J gave up 0 bases, with 7 bases separating them. There are 13 residues in the CDR3. CDR3 coding DNA: TGTGCCATCAGACTACCGAGCACAGATACGCAGTATTTT. Its translation: CAIRLPSTDTQYF.

The chain combines TRBV28 with TRBJ1-2; D possibly corresponds to TRBD1 (5 bases). The CDR3 loop spans 14 amino acids. Trimming took off 10 bases at V and 3 bases at J, with 18 bases between the two ends. CDR1 and CDR2 from the germline V gene are MDHEN and SYDVKM. CDR3 loop: CAINQPGPYYGYTF. CDR3 nucleotides: TGTGCCATAAATCAACCGGGACCCTACTATGGCTACACCTTC.

The sample holds one count of this clone. V usage is TRBV6-5 and J usage is TRBJ2-7, with 7 bases fitting TRBD1. CDR1 and CDR2 (germline): MNHEY, SVGAGI. Germline trimming cut 0 bases from V and 3 bases from J; bases unmatched to any gene: 2. CDR3 length equals 14 residues. The CDR3 region is CASSYSSGGYEQYF. The CDR3 DNA follows: TGTGCCAGCAGTTACTCCTCAGGGGGCTACGAGCAGTACTTC.

This clone has a single count. V usage is TRBV5-1 and J usage is TRBJ2-7; tentatively, D is TRBD2 (5 bases). Germline V CDR1 and CDR2: SGHRS, YFSETQ. The CDR3 consists of 14 residues. The V gene lost 2 bases and the J gene lost 0 bases, with 9 bases spanning the gap. In DNA, the CDR3 is TGCGCCAGCAGCTTAGACGGGAACTCCTACGAGCAGTACTTC. Its translation: CASSLDGNSYEQYF.

The chain combines TRBV9 with TRBJ2-7; D remains ambiguous. V was cut by 3 bases and J by 3 bases, with 13 bases left in between. Per the germline V gene, CDR1 is SGDLS and CDR2 is YYNGEE. The CDR3 length is 14 residues. The CDR3 region is CASSEDGSGYEQYF. The CDR3 DNA reads as TGTGCCAGCAGCGAAGACGGGTCGGGCTACGAGCAGTACTTC.

The rearrangement joins TRBV9 to TRBJ2-6; D is unresolved. This CDR3 has 14 amino acids. Germline V gives CDR1 SGDLS, CDR2 YYNGEE. Trimming pared 2 bases from V and 4 bases from J, leaving 7 bases between. Here the CDR3 reads CASSVHSGANVLTF. Here the CDR3 DNA reads TGTGCCAGCAGCGTTCACTCCGGGGCCAACGTCCTGACTTTC.

The chain employs TRBV5-1 and TRBJ1-6, with D possibly being TRBD1 (5 bases). There are 16 residues in the CDR3. The V gene lost 1 base and the J gene lost 1 base, with 9 bases spanning the gap. Germline V CDR1 and CDR2: SGHRS, YFSETQ. CDR3 sequence: CASSLSGESYNSPLHF. The CDR3 nucleotides read TGCGCCAGCAGCTTGTCGGGGGAGTCCTATAATTCACCCCTCCACTTT.

The chain has TRBV2 and TRBJ1-3, with a weak D call TRBD1 (6 bases). CDR3 length: 17 residues. The germline V and J ends were trimmed by 6 bases and 5 bases, with 23 bases remaining between them. Germline V gene data show CDR1 as SNHLY and CDR2 as FYNNEI. CDR3 nucleotides: TGTGCCAGCAGGGTTGGGGGCACCTCCTTTCGTAGAAACACCATATATTTT. Translating it yields CASRVGGTSFRRNTIYF.

This clone was counted between two and nine times. The rearrangement joins TRBV28 to TRBJ2-1; maybe TRBD2 (6 bases). The CDR3 contains 11 residues. From germline, CDR1 is MDHEN and CDR2 SYDVKM. V shed 8 bases and J shed 9 bases, with 11 bases lying between them. The CDR3 reads CASWDWGEQFF. The CDR3 DNA sequence: TGTGCCAGCTGGGACTGGGGTGAGCAGTTCTTC. The full variable domain, completed using reference TRBV28 and TRBJ2-1, is DVKVTQSSRYLVKRTGEKVFLECVQDMDHENMFWYRQDPGLGLRLIYFSYDVKMKEKGDIPEGYSVSREKKERFSLILESASTNQTSMYLCASWDWGEQFFGPGTRLTVL.